This T cell receptor beta chain was retrieved from a study of T cells after yellow fever vaccination. Study observations and caveats: The secondary response peaked faster, at day 5 versus 15, but was weaker. After the booster, over 95% of CD4 and just over 85% of CD8 primary-response clones were re-detected.

Germline V gives CDR1 SQVTM, CDR2 ANQGSEA. The CDR3 contains 10 residues. V lost 7 bases to trimming and J lost 8 bases, with 9 bases between them. This clonotype was observed a few times. Antigen unknown. TCRdb reprocessed the 5' RACE reads via MiXCR and lists one record per CDR3 protein. This sample has roughly 320,000 distinct CDR3 sequences, with around a tenth found just once. The sequence derives from a young man who received the YFV17D yellow fever vaccine. The input for sequencing was CD4+ T cells sorted from PBMCs, taken 45 days after the yellow fever booster vaccination. V is TRBV29-1 and J is TRBJ2-1; tentative D call: TRBD2 (5 bases). In DNA form, the CDR3 reads TGCAGCGCCGGGGAAGATGAGCAGTTCTTC. It yields the protein CSAGEDEQFF.